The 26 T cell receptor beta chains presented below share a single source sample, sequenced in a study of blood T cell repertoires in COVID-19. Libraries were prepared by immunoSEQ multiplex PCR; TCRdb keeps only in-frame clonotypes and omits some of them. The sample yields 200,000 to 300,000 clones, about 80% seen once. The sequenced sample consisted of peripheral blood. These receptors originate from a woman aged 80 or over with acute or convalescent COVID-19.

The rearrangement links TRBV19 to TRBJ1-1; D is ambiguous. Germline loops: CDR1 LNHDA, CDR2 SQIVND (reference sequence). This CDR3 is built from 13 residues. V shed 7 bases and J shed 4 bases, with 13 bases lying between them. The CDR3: CASNTVRGTEAFF. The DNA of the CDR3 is TGTGCCAGTAACACTGTACGGGGCACTGAAGCTTTCTTT. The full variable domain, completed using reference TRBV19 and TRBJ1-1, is DGGITQSPKYLFRKEGQNVTLSCEQNLNHDAMYWYRQDPGQGLRLIYYSQIVNDFQKGDIAEGYSVSREKKESFPLTVTSAQKNPTAFYLCASNTVRGTEAFFGQGTRLTVV.

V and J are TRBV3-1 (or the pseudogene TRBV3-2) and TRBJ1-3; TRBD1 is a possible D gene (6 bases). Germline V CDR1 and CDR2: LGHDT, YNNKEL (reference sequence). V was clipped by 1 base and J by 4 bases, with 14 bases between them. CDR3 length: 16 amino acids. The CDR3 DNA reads TGTGCCAGCAGCCAAGGGTGGCAGGGGACCGGAAACACCATATATTTT. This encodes CASSQGWQGTGNTIYF.

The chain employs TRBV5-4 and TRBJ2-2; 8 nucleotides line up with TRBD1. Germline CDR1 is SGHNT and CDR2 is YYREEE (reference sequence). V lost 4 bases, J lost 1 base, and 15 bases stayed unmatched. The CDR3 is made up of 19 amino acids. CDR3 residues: CASSPPGQALPGNTGELFF. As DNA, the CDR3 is TGTGCCAGCAGCCCGCCGGGACAGGCACTGCCGGGGAACACCGGGGAGCTGTTTTTT.

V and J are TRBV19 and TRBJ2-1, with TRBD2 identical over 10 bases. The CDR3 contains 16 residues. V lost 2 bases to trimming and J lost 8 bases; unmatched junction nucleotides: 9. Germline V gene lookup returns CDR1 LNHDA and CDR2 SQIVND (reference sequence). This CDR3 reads CASSIMSGRALDEQFF. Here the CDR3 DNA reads TGTGCCAGTAGTATAATGAGCGGGAGGGCCTTGGATGAGCAGTTCTTC.

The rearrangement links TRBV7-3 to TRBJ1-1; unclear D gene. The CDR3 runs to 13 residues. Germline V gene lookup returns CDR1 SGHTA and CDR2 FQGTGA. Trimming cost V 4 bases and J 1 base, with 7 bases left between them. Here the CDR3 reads CASSSPGNTEAFF. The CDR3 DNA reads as TGTGCCAGCAGCTCCCCAGGGAACACTGAAGCTTTCTTT.

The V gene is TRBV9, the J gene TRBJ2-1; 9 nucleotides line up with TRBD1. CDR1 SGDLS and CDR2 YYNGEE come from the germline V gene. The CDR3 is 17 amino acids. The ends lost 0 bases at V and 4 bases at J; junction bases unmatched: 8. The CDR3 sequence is CASSVATLGTGYNEQFF. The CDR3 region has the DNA TGTGCCAGCAGCGTAGCCACACTAGGGACAGGGTACAATGAGCAGTTCTTC.

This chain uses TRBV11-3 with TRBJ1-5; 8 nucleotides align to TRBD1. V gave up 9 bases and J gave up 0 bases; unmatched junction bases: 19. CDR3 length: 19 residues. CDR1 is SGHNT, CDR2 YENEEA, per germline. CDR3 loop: CASGGATRQGAHSNQPQHF. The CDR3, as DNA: TGTGCCAGTGGAGGAGCAACTAGGCAGGGGGCCCATAGCAATCAGCCCCAGCATTTT.

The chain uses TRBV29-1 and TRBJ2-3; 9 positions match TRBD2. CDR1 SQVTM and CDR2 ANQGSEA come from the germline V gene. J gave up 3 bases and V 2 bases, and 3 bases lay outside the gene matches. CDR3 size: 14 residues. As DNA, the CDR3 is TGCAGCGTTGAAAGGCGGGAGGGGACAGATACGCAGTATTTT. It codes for CSVERREGTDTQYF.

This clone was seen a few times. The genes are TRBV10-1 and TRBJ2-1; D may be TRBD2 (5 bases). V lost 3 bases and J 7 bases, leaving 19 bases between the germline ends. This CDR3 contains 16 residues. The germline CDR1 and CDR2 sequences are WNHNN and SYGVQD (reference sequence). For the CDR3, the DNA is TGCGCCAGCAGTGATTTGAGAGGGAGATCGAGGAATGAGCAGTTCTTC. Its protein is CASSDLRGRSRNEQFF.

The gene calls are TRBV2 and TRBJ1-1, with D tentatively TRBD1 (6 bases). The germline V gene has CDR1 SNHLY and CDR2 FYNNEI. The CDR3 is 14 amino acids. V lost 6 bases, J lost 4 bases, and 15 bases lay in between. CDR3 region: CASRVAGEGTEAFF. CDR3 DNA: TGTGCCAGCAGGGTAGCAGGGGAGGGCACTGAAGCTTTCTTT.

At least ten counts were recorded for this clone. The CDR3 region is CASSVEDYVSTDTQYF. The DNA of the CDR3 is TGTGCCAGCAGCGTAGAGGACTACGTAAGCACAGATACGCAGTATTTT. The J gene is TRBJ2-3, the V gene TRBV9; maybe TRBD2 (6 bases). Germline V gives CDR1 SGDLS, CDR2 YYNGEE. With 0 bases removed from V and 0 bases from J, the gap between germline ends came to 11 bases. The CDR3 extends over 16 amino acids.

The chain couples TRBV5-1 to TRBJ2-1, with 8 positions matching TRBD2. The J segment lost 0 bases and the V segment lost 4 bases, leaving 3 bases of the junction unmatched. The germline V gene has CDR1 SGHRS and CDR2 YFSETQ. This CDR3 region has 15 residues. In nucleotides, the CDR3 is TGCGCCAGCAGCCCTGGGACTAGCTCCTACAATGAGCAGTTCTTC. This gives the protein CASSPGTSSYNEQFF.

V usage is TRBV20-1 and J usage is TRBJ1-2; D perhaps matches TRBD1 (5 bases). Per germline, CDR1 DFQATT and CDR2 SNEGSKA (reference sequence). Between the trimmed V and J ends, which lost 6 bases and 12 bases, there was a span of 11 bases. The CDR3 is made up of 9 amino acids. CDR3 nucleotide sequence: TGCAGTGCCCCTCCAGGGAACACCTTC. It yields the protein CSAPPGNTF.

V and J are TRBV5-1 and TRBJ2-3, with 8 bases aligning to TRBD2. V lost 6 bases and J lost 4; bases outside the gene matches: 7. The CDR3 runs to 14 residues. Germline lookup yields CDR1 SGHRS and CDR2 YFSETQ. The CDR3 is CASNPAGGSDTQYF. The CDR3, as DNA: TGCGCCAGCAACCCCGCGGGGGGCTCAGATACGCAGTATTTT. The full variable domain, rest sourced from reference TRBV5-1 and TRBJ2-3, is KAGVTQTPRYLIKTRGQQVTLSCSPISGHRSVSWYQQTPGQGLQFLFEYFSETQRNKGNFPGRFSGRQFSNSRSEMNVSTLELGDSALYLCASNPAGGSDTQYFGPGTRLTVL.

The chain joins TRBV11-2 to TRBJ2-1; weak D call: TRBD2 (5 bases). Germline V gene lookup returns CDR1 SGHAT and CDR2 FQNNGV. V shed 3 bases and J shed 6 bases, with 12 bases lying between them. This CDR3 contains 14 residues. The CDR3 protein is CASSFERAGNEQFF. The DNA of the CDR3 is TGTGCCAGCAGCTTCGAGAGGGCGGGCAATGAGCAGTTCTTC.

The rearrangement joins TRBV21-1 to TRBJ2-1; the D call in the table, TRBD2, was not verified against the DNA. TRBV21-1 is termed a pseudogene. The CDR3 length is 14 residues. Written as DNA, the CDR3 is TGTGCCAGCAGCAAAGAGGGTAGCGGCAATGAGCAGTTCTTC. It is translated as CASSKEGSGNEQFF.

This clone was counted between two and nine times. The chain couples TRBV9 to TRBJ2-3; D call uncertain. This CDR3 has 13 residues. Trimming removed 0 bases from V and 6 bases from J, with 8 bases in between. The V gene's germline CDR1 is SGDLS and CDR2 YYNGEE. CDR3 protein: CASSVGSRDTQYF. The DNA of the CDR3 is TGTGCCAGCAGCGTAGGTAGTCGGGATACGCAGTATTTT.

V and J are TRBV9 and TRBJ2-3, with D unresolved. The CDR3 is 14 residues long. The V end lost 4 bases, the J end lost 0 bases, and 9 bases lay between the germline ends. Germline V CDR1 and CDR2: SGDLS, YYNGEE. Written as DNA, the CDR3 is TGTGCCAGCAGCTTTTTACTCAGCACAGATACGCAGTATTTT. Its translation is CASSFLLSTDTQYF.

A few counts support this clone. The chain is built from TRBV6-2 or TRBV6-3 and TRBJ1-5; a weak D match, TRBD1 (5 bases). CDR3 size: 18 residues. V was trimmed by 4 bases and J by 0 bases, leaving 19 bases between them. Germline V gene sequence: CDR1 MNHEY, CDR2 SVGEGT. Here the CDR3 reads CASSFSLTRQSSNQPQHF. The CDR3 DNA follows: TGTGCCAGCAGTTTCTCCTTAACAAGACAGTCTAGCAATCAGCCCCAGCATTTT.

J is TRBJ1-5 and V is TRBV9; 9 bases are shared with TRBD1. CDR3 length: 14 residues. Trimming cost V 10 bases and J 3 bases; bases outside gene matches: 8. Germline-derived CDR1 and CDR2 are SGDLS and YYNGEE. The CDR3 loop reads CAVLNRGLNQPQHF. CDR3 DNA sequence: TGTGCCGTCCTGAACAGGGGGCTCAATCAGCCCCAGCATTTT.

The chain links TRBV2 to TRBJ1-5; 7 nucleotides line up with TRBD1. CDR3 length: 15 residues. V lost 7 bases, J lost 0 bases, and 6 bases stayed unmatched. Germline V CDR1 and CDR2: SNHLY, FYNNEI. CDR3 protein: CASMMDRHSNQPQHF. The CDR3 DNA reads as TGTGCCAGCATGATGGACAGGCATAGCAATCAGCCCCAGCATTTT.

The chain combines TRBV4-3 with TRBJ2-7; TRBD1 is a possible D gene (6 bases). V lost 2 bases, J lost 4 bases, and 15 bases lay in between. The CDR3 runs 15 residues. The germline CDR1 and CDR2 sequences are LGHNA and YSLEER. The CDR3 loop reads CASSQKVRGRYEQYF. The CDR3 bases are TGCGCCAGCAGCCAAAAAGTCAGGGGACGATACGAGCAGTACTTC.

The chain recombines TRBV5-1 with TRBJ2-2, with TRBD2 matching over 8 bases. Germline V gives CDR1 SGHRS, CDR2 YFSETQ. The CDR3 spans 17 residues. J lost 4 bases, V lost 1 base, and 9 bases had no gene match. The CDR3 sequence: CASSLSSGGPSTGELFF. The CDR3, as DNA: TGCGCCAGCAGCTTGTCCAGCGGGGGCCCTAGCACCGGGGAGCTGTTTTTT.

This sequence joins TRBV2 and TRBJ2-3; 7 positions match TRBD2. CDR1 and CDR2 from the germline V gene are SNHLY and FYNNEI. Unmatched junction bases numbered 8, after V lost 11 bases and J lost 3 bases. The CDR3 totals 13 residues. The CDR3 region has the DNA TGTGCCCGCGGGACTACTAAGACAGATACGCAGTATTTT. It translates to CARGTTKTDTQYF.

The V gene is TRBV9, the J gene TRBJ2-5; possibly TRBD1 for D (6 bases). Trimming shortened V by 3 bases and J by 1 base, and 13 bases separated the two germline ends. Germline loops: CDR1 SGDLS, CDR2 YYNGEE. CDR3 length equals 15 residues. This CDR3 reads CASSEQGLGQETQYF. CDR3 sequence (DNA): TGTGCCAGCAGCGAGCAGGGGTTGGGCCAAGAGACCCAGTACTTC.

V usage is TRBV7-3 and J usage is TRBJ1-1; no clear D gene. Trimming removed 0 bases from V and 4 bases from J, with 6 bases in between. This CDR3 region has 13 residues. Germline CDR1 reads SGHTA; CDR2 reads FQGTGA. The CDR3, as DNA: TGTGCCAGCAGCTTAACGCCGGTCACTGAAGCTTTCTTT. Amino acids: CASSLTPVTEAFF.